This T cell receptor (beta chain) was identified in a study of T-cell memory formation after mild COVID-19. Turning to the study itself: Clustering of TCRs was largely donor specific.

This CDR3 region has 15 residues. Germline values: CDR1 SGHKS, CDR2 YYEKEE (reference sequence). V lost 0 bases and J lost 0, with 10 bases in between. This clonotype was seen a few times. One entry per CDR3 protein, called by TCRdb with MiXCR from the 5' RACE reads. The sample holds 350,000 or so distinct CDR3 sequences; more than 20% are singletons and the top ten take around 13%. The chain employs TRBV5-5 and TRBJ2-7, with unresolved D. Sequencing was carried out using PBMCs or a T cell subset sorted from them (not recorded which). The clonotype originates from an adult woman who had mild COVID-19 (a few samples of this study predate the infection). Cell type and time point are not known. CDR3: CASSLVQLSSYEQYF. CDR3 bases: TGTGCCAGCAGCTTGGTTCAGCTATCCTCCTACGAGCAGTACTTC.